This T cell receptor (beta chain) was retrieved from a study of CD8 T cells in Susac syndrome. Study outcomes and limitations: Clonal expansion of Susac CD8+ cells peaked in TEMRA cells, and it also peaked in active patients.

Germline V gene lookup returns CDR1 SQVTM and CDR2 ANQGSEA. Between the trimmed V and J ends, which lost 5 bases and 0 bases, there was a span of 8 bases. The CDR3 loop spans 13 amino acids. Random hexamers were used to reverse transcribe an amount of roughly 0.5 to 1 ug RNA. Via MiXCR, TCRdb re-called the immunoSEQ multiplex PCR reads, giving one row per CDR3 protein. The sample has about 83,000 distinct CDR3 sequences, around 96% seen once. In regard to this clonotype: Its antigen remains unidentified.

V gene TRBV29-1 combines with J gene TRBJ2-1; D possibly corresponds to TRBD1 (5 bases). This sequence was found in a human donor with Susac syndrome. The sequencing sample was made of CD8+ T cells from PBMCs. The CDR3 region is CSVRQGSYNEQFF. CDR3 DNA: TGCAGCGTTCGGCAGGGCTCCTACAATGAGCAGTTCTTC.